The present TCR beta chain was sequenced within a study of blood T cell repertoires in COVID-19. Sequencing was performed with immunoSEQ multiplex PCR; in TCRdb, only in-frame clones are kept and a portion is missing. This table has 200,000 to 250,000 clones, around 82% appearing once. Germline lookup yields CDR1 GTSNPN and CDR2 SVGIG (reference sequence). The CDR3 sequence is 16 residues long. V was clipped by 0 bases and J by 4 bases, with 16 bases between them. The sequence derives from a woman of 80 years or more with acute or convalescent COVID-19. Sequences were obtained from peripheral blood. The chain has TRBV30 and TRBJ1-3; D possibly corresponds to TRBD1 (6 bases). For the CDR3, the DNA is TGTGCCTGGAGTGTACCCCAGGGGACCGGCGGAAACACCATATATTTT. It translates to CAWSVPQGTGGNTIYF.